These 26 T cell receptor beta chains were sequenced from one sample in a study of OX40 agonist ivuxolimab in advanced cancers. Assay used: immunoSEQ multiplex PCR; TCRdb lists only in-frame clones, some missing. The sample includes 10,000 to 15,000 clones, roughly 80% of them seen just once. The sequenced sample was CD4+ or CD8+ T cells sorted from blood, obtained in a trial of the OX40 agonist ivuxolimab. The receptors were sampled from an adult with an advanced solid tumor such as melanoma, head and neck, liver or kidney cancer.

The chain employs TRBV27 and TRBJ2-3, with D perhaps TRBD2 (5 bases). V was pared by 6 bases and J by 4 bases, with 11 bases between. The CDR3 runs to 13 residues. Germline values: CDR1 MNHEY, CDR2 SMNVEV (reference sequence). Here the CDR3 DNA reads TGTGCCAGCAGCGGACTGGGTTCAGATACGCAGTATTTT. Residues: CASSGLGSDTQYF.

The CDR3 DNA reads as TGTGCCAGCAGCGACTCCGGGACGGAAAGGCACACCTTC. It is translated as CASSDSGTERHTF. The rearrangement links TRBV6-6 to TRBJ1-2, with D perhaps matching TRBD1 (5 bases). The germline CDR1 and CDR2 sequences are MNHNY and SVGAGI (reference sequence). There are 13 residues in the CDR3. The V end lost 6 bases, the J end lost 12 bases, and 20 bases lay between the germline ends.

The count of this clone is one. In nucleotides, the CDR3 is TGTGCCACCAGCGGTCAGGGGCAGGCCAAGTTCTACGAGCAGTACTTC. Translated, it gives CATSGQGQAKFYEQYF. The chain joins TRBV15 to TRBJ2-7; tentative D call: TRBD1 (6 bases). Per germline, CDR1 LNHNV and CDR2 YYDKDF (reference sequence). The CDR3 runs 16 residues. The V end lost 5 bases, the J end lost 3 bases, and 20 bases lay between the germline ends.

DNA for the CDR3: TGTGCCGCCCACCCTCCGACAGGGTACTATGGCTACACCTTC. It encodes CAAHPPTGYYGYTF. V and J are TRBV19 and TRBJ1-2, with 7 bases that match TRBD1. V lost 11 bases to trimming and J lost 3 bases; unmatched junction nucleotides: 12. From germline, CDR1 is LNHDA and CDR2 SQIVND (reference sequence). The CDR3 is made up of 14 amino acids.

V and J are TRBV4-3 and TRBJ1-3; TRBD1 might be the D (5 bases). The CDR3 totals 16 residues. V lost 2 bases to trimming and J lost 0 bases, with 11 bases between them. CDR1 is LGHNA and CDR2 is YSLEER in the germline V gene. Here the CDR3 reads CASSQSYDSSGNTIYF. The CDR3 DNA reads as TGCGCCAGCAGCCAAAGCTACGACAGCTCTGGAAACACCATATATTTT.

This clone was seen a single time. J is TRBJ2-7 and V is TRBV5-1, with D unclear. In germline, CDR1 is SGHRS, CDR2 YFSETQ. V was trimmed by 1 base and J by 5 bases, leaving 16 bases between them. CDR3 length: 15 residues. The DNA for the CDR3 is TGCGCCAGCAGCTTGAGGACGTATCCCGTGGACGAGCAGTACTTC. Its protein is CASSLRTYPVDEQYF.

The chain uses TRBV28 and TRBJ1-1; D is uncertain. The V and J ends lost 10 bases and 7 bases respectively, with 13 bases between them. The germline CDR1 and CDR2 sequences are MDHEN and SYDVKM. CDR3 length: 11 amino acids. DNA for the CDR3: TGTGCCACCGGATCTTCTTATGAAGCTTTCTTT. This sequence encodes CATGSSYEAFF.

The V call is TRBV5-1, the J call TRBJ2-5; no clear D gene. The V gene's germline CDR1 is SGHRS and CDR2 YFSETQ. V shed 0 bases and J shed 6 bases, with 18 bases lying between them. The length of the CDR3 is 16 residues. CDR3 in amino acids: CASSLAPGPGSKTQYF. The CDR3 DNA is TGCGCCAGCAGCTTGGCCCCCGGCCCTGGGTCGAAGACCCAGTACTTC.

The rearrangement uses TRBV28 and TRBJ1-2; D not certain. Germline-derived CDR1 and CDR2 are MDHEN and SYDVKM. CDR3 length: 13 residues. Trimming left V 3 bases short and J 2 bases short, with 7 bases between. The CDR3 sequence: CASSFSPNYGYTF. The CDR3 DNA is TGTGCCAGCAGTTTCAGCCCGAACTATGGCTACACCTTC.

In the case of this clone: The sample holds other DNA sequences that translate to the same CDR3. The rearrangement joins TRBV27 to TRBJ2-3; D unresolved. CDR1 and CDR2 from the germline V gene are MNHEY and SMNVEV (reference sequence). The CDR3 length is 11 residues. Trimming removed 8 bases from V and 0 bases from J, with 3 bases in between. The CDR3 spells CASSSTDTQYF. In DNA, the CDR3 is TGTGCCAGCTCTAGCACAGATACGCAGTATTTT.

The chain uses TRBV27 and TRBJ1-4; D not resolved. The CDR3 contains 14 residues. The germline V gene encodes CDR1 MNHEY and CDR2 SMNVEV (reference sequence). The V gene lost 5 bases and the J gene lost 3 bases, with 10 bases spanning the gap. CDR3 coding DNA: TGTGCCAGCAGTCCCGCGACGGCTAATGAAAAACTGTTTTTT. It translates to CASSPATANEKLFF.

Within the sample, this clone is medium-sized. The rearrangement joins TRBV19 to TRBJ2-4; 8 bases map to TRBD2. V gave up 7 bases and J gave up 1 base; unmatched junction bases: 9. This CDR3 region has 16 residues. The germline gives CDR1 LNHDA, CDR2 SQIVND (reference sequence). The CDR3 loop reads CASTDPGGEAKNIQYF. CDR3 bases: TGTGCCAGTACCGACCCGGGAGGGGAGGCCAAAAACATTCAGTACTTC.

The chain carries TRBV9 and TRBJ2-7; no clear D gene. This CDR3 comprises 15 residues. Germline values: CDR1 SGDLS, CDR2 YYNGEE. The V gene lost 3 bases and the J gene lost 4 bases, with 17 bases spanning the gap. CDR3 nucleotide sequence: TGTGCCAGCAGCGCCTTTCCCTCGGGCAGTTACGAGCAGTACTTC. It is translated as CASSAFPSGSYEQYF. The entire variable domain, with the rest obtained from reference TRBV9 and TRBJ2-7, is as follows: DSGVTQTPKHLITATGQRVTLRCSPRSGDLSVYWYQQSLDQGLQFLIQYYNGEERAKGNILERFSAQQFPDLHSELNLSSLELGDSALYFCASSAFPSGSYEQYFGPGTRLTVT.

The CDR3 spells CASSIGGNGYTF. The CDR3 DNA reads TGTGCCAGTAGTATTGGAGGGAATGGCTACACCTTC. The rearrangement links TRBV19 to TRBJ1-2, with D uncertain. This CDR3 comprises 12 residues. Germline V lookup: CDR1 LNHDA, CDR2 SQIVND (reference sequence). The V end was cut by 3 bases, the J end by 6 bases, with 8 bases between.

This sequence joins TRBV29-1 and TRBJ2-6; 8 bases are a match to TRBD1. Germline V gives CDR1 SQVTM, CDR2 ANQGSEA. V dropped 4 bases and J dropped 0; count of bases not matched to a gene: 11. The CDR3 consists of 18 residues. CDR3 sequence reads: CSVVLGTGIRSGANVLTF. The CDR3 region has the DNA TGCAGCGTTGTTCTCGGGACAGGCATTCGCTCTGGGGCCAACGTCCTGACTTTC.

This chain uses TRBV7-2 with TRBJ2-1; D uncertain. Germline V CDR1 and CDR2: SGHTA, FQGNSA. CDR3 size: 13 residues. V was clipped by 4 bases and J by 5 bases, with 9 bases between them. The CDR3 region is CASSSPNDNEQFF. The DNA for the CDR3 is TGTGCCAGCAGCTCCCCGAACGACAATGAGCAGTTCTTC. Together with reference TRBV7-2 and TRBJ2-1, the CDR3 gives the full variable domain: GAGVSQSPSNKVTEKGKDVELRCDPISGHTALYWYRQSLGQGLEFLIYFQGNSAPDKSGLPSDRFSAERTGGSVSTLTIQRTQQEDSAVYLCASSSPNDNEQFFGPGTRLTVL.

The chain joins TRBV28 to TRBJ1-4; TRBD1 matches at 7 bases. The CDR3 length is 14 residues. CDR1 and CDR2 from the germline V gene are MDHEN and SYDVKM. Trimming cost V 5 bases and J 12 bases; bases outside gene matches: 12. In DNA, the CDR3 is TGTGCCAGCAGTCCGACAGGGATAGGGGGGGAACTGTTTTTT. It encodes CASSPTGIGGELFF.

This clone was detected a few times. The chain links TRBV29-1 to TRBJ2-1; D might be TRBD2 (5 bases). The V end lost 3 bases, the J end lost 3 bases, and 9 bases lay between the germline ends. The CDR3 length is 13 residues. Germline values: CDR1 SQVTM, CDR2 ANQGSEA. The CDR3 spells CSVEARDYNEQFF. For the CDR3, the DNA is TGCAGCGTTGAGGCTCGGGACTACAATGAGCAGTTCTTC.

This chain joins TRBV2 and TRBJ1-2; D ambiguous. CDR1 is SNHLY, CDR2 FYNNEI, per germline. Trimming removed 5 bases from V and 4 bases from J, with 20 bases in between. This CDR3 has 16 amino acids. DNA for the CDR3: TGTGCCAGCAGTAGCGTATATTACCGAAAGACCTATGGCTACACCTTC. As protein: CASSSVYYRKTYGYTF.

CDR3 nucleotide sequence: TGTGCCAGCAGCCCACTAGCGGGAGGGTGGAATGAGCAGTTCTTC. Encoded protein: CASSPLAGGWNEQFF. The chain carries TRBV11-2 and TRBJ2-1; 13 nucleotides line up with TRBD2. The CDR3 runs to 15 residues. Germline V gene sequence: CDR1 SGHAT, CDR2 FQNNGV. V lost 5 bases, J lost 7 bases, and 5 bases stayed unmatched.

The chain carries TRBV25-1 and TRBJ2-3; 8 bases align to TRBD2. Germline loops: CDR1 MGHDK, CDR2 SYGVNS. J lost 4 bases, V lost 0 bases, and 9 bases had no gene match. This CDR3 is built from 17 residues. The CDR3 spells CASSEYYDSGISDTQYF. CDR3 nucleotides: TGTGCCAGCAGTGAATACTATGATAGCGGGATTTCAGATACGCAGTATTTT.

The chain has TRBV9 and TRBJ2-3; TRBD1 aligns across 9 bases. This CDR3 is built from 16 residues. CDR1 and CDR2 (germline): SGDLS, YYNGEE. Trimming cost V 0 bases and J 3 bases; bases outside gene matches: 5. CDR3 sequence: CASSVATTGGTDTQYF. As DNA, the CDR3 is TGTGCCAGCAGCGTAGCGACGACAGGGGGGACAGATACGCAGTATTTT.

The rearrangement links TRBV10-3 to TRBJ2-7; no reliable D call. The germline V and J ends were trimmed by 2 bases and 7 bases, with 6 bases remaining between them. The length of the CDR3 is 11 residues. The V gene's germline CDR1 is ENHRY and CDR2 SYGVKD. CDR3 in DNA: TGTGCCATCAGTGAGGTCCGGGAGCAGTACTTC. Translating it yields CAISEVREQYF.

The CDR3, as DNA: TGTGCCAGCAGTGACTCTGGGGGGGGGACAGATACGCAGTATTTT. Residues: CASSDSGGGTDTQYF. The chain is built from TRBV6-4 and TRBJ2-3, with 7 bases identical to TRBD2. The length of the CDR3 is 15 residues. The J segment lost 3 bases and the V segment lost 0 bases, leaving 3 bases of the junction unmatched. Per germline, CDR1 MRHNA and CDR2 SNTAGT.

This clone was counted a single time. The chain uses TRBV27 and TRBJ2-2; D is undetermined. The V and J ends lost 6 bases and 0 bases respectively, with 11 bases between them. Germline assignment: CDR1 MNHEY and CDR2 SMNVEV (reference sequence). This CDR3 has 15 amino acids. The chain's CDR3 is CASRGGQANTGELFF. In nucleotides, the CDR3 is TGTGCCAGCAGGGGTGGGCAGGCGAACACCGGGGAGCTGTTTTTT.

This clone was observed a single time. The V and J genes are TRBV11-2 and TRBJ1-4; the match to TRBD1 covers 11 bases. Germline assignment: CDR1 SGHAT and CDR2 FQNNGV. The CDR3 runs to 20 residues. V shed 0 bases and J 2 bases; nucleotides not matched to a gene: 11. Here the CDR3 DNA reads TGTGCCAGCAGCTTAGACTACACCGGGACAGGGGGGGAGACTAATGAAAAACTGTTTTTT. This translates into CASSLDYTGTGGETNEKLFF.